These 21 T cell receptor beta chains share one sample of origin, sequenced in a study of blood T cell repertoires in COVID-19. The data were produced by immunoSEQ multiplex PCR, yet TCRdb's version contains in-frame clones alone and is incomplete. The data contain a few hundred thousand clones, around 86% of them seen just once; the ten biggest clones take up 3% to 3.5%. Source material: peripheral blood. The receptors originated from a man aged 60 to 75 with acute or convalescent COVID-19.

V usage is TRBV14 and J usage is TRBJ1-2, with D possibly TRBD1 on 5 matching bases. V gave up 0 bases and J gave up 12 bases, with 11 bases separating them. Germline V lookup: CDR1 SGHDN, CDR2 FVKESK. The CDR3 contains 12 residues. The CDR3 DNA is TGTGCCAGCAGCCAAGAACCGGGGGGTAACACCTTC. Protein product: CASSQEPGGNTF. The full variable domain, rest sourced from reference TRBV14 and TRBJ1-2, is EAGVTQFPSHSVIEKGQTVTLRCDPISGHDNLYWYRRVMGKEIKFLLHFVKESKQDESGMPNNRFLAERTGGTYSTLKVQPAELEDSGVYFCASSQEPGGNTFGSGTRLTVV.

The chain combines TRBV3-1 (or the pseudogene TRBV3-2) with TRBJ2-7; the match to TRBD2 covers 9 bases. Germline CDR1 reads LGHDT; CDR2 reads YNNKEL (reference sequence). J was trimmed by 6 bases and V by 6 bases; bases with no gene match: 27. The CDR3 is 20 amino acids. In DNA form, the CDR3 reads TGTGCCAGCAGTTTTCGCCAATCCCGGGGTAGCGGGGGCCAGGTGGGCGAGCAGTACTTC. It codes for CASSFRQSRGSGGQVGEQYF.

The J gene is TRBJ2-5, the V gene TRBV15; a possible D gene is TRBD2 (5 bases). Trimming cost V 3 bases and J 7 bases, with 9 bases left between them. The CDR3 sequence is 12 residues long. Germline loops: CDR1 LNHNV, CDR2 YYDKDF (reference sequence). CDR3 sequence (DNA): TGTGCCACCAGCAGTGAGGACTGGACCCAGTACTTC. Translation gives CATSSEDWTQYF.

V is TRBV9 and J is TRBJ1-1; 8 bases line up with TRBD1. With 3 bases clipped from V and 4 bases from J, the junction kept 17 bases outside the gene matches. Per germline, CDR1 SGDLS and CDR2 YYNGEE. This CDR3 has 18 residues. CDR3 sequence reads: CASSEGTGLGVGVTEAFF. The DNA of the CDR3 is TGTGCCAGCAGCGAGGGGACAGGCCTAGGTGTGGGCGTCACTGAAGCTTTCTTT.

This clone is a singleton in its sample. The chain couples TRBV19 to TRBJ2-5; maybe TRBD1 (6 bases). CDR1 LNHDA and CDR2 SQIVND come from the germline V gene (reference sequence). The CDR3 spans 15 residues. Trimming pared 1 base from V and 1 base from J, leaving 10 bases between. The CDR3: CASSIGGQLQETQYF. The CDR3, as DNA: TGTGCCAGTAGTATAGGGGGGCAGCTCCAAGAGACCCAGTACTTC.

The J gene is TRBJ2-1, the V gene TRBV7-8; TRBD2 matches 10 bases. J lost 0 bases, V lost 5 bases, and 7 bases had no gene match. CDR1 SGHVS and CDR2 FQNEAQ come from the germline V gene. The CDR3 is 17 amino acids. The CDR3 loop reads CASSLRLAGPSYNEQFF. The CDR3 DNA is TGTGCCAGCAGCCTCAGACTAGCGGGCCCCTCCTACAATGAGCAGTTCTTC.

This clone has a handful of counts. The chain has TRBV6-1 and TRBJ1-1; maybe TRBD1 (6 bases). V lost 3 bases to trimming and J lost 4 bases, with 9 bases between them. CDR3 size: 13 residues. In germline, CDR1 is MNHNS, CDR2 SASEGT. DNA for the CDR3: TGTGCCAGCAGTGACAGGGGAGCCACTGAAGCTTTCTTT. It specifies CASSDRGATEAFF.

The rearrangement links TRBV10-1 to TRBJ2-3; 7 bases are shared with TRBD1. The CDR3 extends over 16 amino acids. Looked up from germline, CDR1 is WNHNN and CDR2 is SYGVQD (reference sequence). Unmatched junction bases numbered 8, after V lost 3 bases and J lost 2 bases. CDR3 sequence (DNA): TGCGCCAGCAGTGACGACAGGGCAGACCTCACAGATACGCAGTATTTT. It yields the protein CASSDDRADLTDTQYF.

This clone was seen once. This chain links TRBV20-1 with TRBJ1-5; D unresolved. Germline lookup yields CDR1 DFQATT and CDR2 SNEGSKA (reference sequence). Trimming took off 3 bases at V and 0 bases at J, with 9 bases between the two ends. The CDR3 has 14 amino acids. In DNA, the CDR3 is TGCAGTGCTAGTCACAGCTATAGCAATCAGCCCCAGCATTTT. This translates into CSASHSYSNQPQHF.

The V and J genes are TRBV29-1 and TRBJ2-3; tentatively, D is TRBD1 (7 bases). The CDR3 sequence is 14 residues long. Germline V CDR1 and CDR2: SQVTM, ANQGSEA. Trimming cost V 6 bases and J 1 base, with 14 bases left between them. CDR3 loop: CSVGGGSGTDTQYF. CDR3 DNA sequence: TGCAGCGTCGGAGGGGGCTCGGGCACAGATACGCAGTATTTT.

This sequence joins TRBV6-1 and TRBJ2-6; weak D call: TRBD1 (6 bases). CDR3 length: 20 residues. The V gene's germline CDR1 is MNHNS and CDR2 SASEGT. Trimming shortened V by 0 bases and J by 6 bases, and 24 bases separated the two germline ends. Here the CDR3 reads CASSEAQPWTAARVANVLTF. Here the CDR3 DNA reads TGTGCCAGCAGTGAAGCCCAACCTTGGACAGCCGCTCGTGTGGCCAACGTCCTGACTTTC.

This sequence joins TRBV5-6 and TRBJ1-6; 7 bases line up with TRBD1. The CDR3 runs to 14 residues. Germline V lookup: CDR1 SGHDT, CDR2 YYEEEE. After removal of 4 bases from V and 13 bases from J, the junction contained 11 bases not matched to a gene. In DNA, the CDR3 is TGTGCCAGCAGCGTGGGACAGTGGAAAATCCCCCTCCACTTT. Protein sequence: CASSVGQWKIPLHF.

The chain is built from TRBV6-2 or TRBV6-3 and TRBJ1-1; possibly TRBD1 for D (5 bases). The CDR3 has 15 amino acids. Germline CDR1 reads MNHEY; CDR2 reads SVGEGT. Trimming took off 1 base at V and 1 base at J, with 10 bases between the two ends. CDR3 sequence reads: CASSYWGGGNTEAFF. Written as DNA, the CDR3 is TGTGCCAGCAGTTACTGGGGGGGTGGGAACACTGAAGCTTTCTTT.

The chain recombines TRBV6-4 with TRBJ1-6; tentatively, D is TRBD1 (5 bases). Germline V gene data show CDR1 as MRHNA and CDR2 as SNTAGT. There are 13 residues in the CDR3. V was cut by 4 bases and J by 5 bases, with 6 bases left in between. The chain's CDR3 is CASSAQDNSPLHF. In DNA form, the CDR3 reads TGTGCCAGCAGTGCACAGGATAATTCACCCCTCCACTTT.

This clone appeared once. This chain connects TRBV5-5 to TRBJ1-2; D uncertain. Germline lookup yields CDR1 SGHKS and CDR2 YYEKEE (reference sequence). The V and J ends lost 3 bases and 2 bases respectively, with 14 bases between them. The CDR3 totals 15 residues. CDR3 loop: CASSSIGGRNYGYTF. Written as DNA, the CDR3 is TGTGCCAGCAGCTCCATAGGAGGGAGGAACTATGGCTACACCTTC. Full variable domain (missing parts from reference TRBV5-5 and TRBJ1-2): DAGVTQSPTHLIKTRGQQVTLRCSPISGHKSVSWYQQVLGQGPQFIFQYYEKEERGRGNFPDRFSARQFPNYSSELNVNALLLGDSALYLCASSSIGGRNYGYTFGSGTRLTVV.

This chain links TRBV6-2 or TRBV6-3 with TRBJ2-1; TRBD2 matches at 8 bases. V lost 5 bases to trimming and J lost 2 bases; unmatched junction nucleotides: 11. The CDR3 has 17 amino acids. Per the germline V gene, CDR1 is MNHEY and CDR2 is SVGEGT. In DNA form, the CDR3 reads TGTGCCAGCAGTCCCGCCATATTTAGCGGGACCTACAATGAGCAGTTCTTC. As protein: CASSPAIFSGTYNEQFF.

The V and J genes are TRBV11-1 and TRBJ2-3; 12 nucleotides line up with TRBD2. Germline-derived CDR1 and CDR2 are SGHAT and FQDESV (reference sequence). The CDR3 extends over 16 amino acids. After removal of 2 bases from V and 3 bases from J, the junction contained 3 bases not matched to a gene. The CDR3 sequence: CASSLRLAGETDTQYF. The CDR3 DNA is TGTGCCAGCAGCTTACGACTAGCGGGGGAGACAGATACGCAGTATTTT.

The rearrangement joins TRBV28 to TRBJ1-2; 7 nucleotides line up with TRBD1. This CDR3 spans 12 amino acids. Germline CDR1 is MDHEN and CDR2 is SYDVKM. V lost 6 bases to trimming and J lost 10 bases; unmatched junction nucleotides: 8. CDR3 nucleotide sequence: TGTGCCAGCAGGACAGGGCCACTCGTCTACACCTTC. Amino acids: CASRTGPLVYTF.

Concerning this clone: This sample also contains other DNA sequences that code for the same CDR3. The V and J genes are TRBV7-2 and TRBJ1-5; D not resolved. The CDR3 covers 13 residues. Trimming took off 2 bases at V and 1 base at J, with 3 bases between the two ends. CDR1 SGHTA and CDR2 FQGNSA come from the germline V gene. CDR3 sequence: CASSLSSNQPQHF. In DNA form, the CDR3 reads TGTGCCAGCAGCTTAAGCAGCAATCAGCCCCAGCATTTT.

The chain has TRBV6-6 and TRBJ1-1, with TRBD1 identical over 8 bases. Germline V gene sequence: CDR1 MNHNY, CDR2 SVGAGI (reference sequence). This CDR3 contains 14 residues. The J segment lost 0 bases and the V segment lost 6 bases, leaving 3 bases of the junction unmatched. CDR3 sequence (DNA): TGTGCCAGCAGAAGACAGGGGATGAACACTGAAGCTTTCTTT. Translation: CASRRQGMNTEAFF.

This chain joins TRBV6-5 and TRBJ1-2; D perhaps matches TRBD1 (5 bases). Germline CDR1 reads MNHEY; CDR2 reads SVGAGI. The CDR3 extends over 15 amino acids. The V and J ends lost 0 bases and 5 bases respectively, with 13 bases between them. The DNA for the CDR3 is TGTGCCAGCAGTTACTCCCATCCAGGGTTATATGGCTACACCTTC. Translating gives CASSYSHPGLYGYTF.